This T cell receptor beta chain stems from a study of blood T cell repertoires in COVID-19. Sequencing used immunoSEQ multiplex PCR; TCRdb keeps in-frame clones, though not all of them. The table records under 200,000 clones, more than 65% of them present only once. Germline CDR1 MNHEY, CDR2 SMNVEV (reference sequence). The CDR3 has 14 amino acids. V was shortened by 3 bases and J by 5 bases, with 13 bases between the two germline ends. Sequenced sample: peripheral blood. The chain joins TRBV27 to TRBJ1-1; D ambiguous. The sequence was obtained from a human donor with acute or convalescent COVID-19. The donor label of this sample is uncertain. The CDR3 loop is CASSFGVLGTEAFF. CDR3 coding DNA: TGTGCCAGCAGTTTTGGAGTCCTTGGGACTGAAGCTTTCTTT.